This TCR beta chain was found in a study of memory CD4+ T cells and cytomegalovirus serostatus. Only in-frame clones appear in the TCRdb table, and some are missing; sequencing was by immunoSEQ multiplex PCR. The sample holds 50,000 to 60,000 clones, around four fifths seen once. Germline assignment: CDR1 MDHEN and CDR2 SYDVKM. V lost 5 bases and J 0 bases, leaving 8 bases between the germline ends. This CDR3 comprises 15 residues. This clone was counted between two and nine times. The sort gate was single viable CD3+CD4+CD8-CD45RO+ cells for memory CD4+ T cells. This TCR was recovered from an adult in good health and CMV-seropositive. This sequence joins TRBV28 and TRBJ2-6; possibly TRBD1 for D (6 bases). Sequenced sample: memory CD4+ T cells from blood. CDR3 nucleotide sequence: TGTGCCAGCAGTACAGGGCTCTCTGGGGCCAACGTCCTGACTTTC. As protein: CASSTGLSGANVLTF.